This is a list of T cell receptor beta chains from one sample in a study of beta chain features in type 1 diabetes. Measured with immunoSEQ multiplex PCR; TCRdb has only the in-frame clones, and not every one. Of 680,000 or so clones listed, 13% are singletons. The sample taken for sequencing was naive CD4+ T cells from blood. The source is a man younger than 35 with type 1 diabetes. Each CDR3 is given without its conserved first and last residue.

V gene	CDR3 length	J gene	CDR3 protein
TRBV15	11	TRBJ1-3	ATSRDRGNTIY
TRBV18	15	TRBJ2-6	ASSPSTVVSGANVLT
TRBV18	12	TRBJ2-5	ASSPGRVGETQY
TRBV7-9	14	TRBJ1-6	ASSPTGVGYNSPLH
TRBV11-3	12	TRBJ1-6	ASSLVFSNSPLH
TRBV10-3	13	TRBJ2-5	ASQGLAGGQETQY
TRBV6-5	13	TRBJ2-1	ASTTRASSYNEQF
TRBV28	12	TRBJ2-7	ASRPDRGTYEQY
TRBV7-2	13	TRBJ2-3	ASSPRLAGTDTQY
TRBV4-1	13	TRBJ1-3	ASSQRGLSGNTIY
TRBV5-1	11	TRBJ1-1	ASSGALGTEAF
TRBV30	11	TRBJ1-1	AWSSDRGGEAF
TRBV5-1	14	TRBJ1-1	ASSLARDRVNTEAF
TRBV10-3	11	TRBJ2-3	AISDGSTDTQY
TRBV9	13	TRBJ1-2	ASSVDEFQSHGYT
TRBV4-1	15	TRBJ2-7	ASSQARGGGASDEQY
TRBV9	11	TRBJ1-1	ASSVMRDTEAF
TRBV12-5	11	TRBJ2-7	ASGLGTNYEQY
TRBV9	12	TRBJ2-7	ASSPRTASYEQY
TRBV29-1	12	TRBJ1-2	SVQTGTTNYGYT
TRBV5-6	13	TRBJ2-7	ASSTQRGFSYEQY
TRBV6-6	12	TRBJ2-1	ASCDRDRSDEQF
TRBV6-1	12	TRBJ2-3	ASSPDRSTDTQY
TRBV7-2	12	TRBJ1-2	ASSSGQGVGGYT
TRBV15	10	TRBJ2-4	ATSRSENIQY
TRBV30	12	TRBJ2-2	AWSFSGHTGELF